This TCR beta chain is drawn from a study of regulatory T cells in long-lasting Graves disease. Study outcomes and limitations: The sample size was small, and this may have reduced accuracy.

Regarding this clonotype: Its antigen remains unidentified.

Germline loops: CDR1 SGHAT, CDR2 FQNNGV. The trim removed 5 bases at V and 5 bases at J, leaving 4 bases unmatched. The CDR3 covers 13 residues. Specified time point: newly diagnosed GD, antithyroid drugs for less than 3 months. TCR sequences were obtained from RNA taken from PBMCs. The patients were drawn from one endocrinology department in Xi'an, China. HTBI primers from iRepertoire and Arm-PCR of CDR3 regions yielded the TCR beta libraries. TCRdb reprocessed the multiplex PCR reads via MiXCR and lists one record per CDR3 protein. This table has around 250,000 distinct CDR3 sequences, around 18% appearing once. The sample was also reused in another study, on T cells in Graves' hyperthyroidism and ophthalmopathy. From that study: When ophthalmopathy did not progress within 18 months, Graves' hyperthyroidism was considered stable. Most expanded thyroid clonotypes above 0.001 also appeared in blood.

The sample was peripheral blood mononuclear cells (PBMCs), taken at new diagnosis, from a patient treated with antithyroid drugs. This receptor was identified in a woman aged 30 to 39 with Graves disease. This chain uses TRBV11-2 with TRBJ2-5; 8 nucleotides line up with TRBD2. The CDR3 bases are TGTGCCAGCAGCCCGGGGGGGAAGGAGACCCAGTACTTC. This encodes CASSPGGKETQYF.